The 26 T cell receptor beta chains listed next were all sequenced from one sample in a study of T-cell reconstitution after alpha-beta-depleted transplantation in children. The TCRbeta library was prepared with unique molecular identifiers. One entry per CDR3 protein, called by TCRdb with MiXCR from the PCR reads. Of roughly 100,000 distinct CDR3 sequences listed, roughly 8% are singletons. The sample consisted of PBMCs from the stem cell graft donor, taken from the stem cell graft. These receptors all stem from a human donor who donated a stem cell graft to a child with congenital amegakaryocytic thrombocytopenia.

This clonotype was picked up many times. This chain uses TRBV9 with TRBJ2-3, with 7 nucleotides matching TRBD1. Germline V lookup: CDR1 SGDLS, CDR2 YYNGEE. V shed 3 bases, J shed 6 bases, and the junction held 10 bases outside the gene matches. The CDR3 is 15 amino acids. The chain's CDR3 is CASSGTGTEYDTQYF. CDR3 sequence (DNA): TGTGCCAGCAGCGGAACCGGGACAGAATACGATACGCAGTATTTT.

This clonotype was counted at least ten times. V usage is TRBV6-5 and J usage is TRBJ2-7; the match to TRBD2 covers 9 bases. The V segment lost 6 bases and the J segment 8 bases; nucleotides outside the gene matches: 5. This CDR3 has 12 residues. Per the germline V gene, CDR1 is MNHEY and CDR2 is SVGAGI. CDR3 sequence (DNA): TGTGCCAGCAGCGGGACTAGCTTGCAGCAGTACTTC. Its protein product is CASSGTSLQQYF.

This clonotype was counted many times. The chain carries TRBV10-2 and TRBJ2-5; no firm D call. V was clipped by 7 bases and J by 5 bases, with 11 bases between them. The germline V gene encodes CDR1 WSHSY and CDR2 SAAADI. The CDR3 consists of 12 residues. This chain's CDR3 is CASTSPKETQYF. CDR3 DNA sequence: TGCGCCAGCACCAGCCCTAAGGAGACCCAGTACTTC.

This clonotype has ten or more counts. The V call is TRBV5-5, the J call TRBJ2-7; D gene ambiguous. CDR1 and CDR2 (germline): SGHKS, YYEKEE (reference sequence). There are 12 residues in the CDR3. V was pared by 0 bases and J by 6 bases, with 7 bases between. The CDR3 region has the DNA TGTGCCAGCAGCTTGGGAATCCCCGAGCAGTACTTC. Encoded protein: CASSLGIPEQYF.

This chain links TRBV4-2 with TRBJ2-1, with unresolved D. V shed 1 base and J shed 6 bases, with 7 bases lying between them. This CDR3 has 13 residues. Germline-derived CDR1 and CDR2 are LGHNA and YNFKEQ. CDR3 loop: CASSQVMTNEQFF. DNA for the CDR3: TGTGCCAGCAGCCAAGTAATGACCAATGAGCAGTTCTTC.

In its sample, this clonotype was seen many times. This chain links TRBV3-1 with TRBJ2-2; tentatively, D is TRBD1 (5 bases). This CDR3 contains 16 residues. Germline V CDR1 and CDR2: LGHDT, YNNKEL (reference sequence). Deletions cut 2 bases from V and 1 base from J, with 11 bases between. CDR3 loop: CASSQRGMGNTGELFF. The CDR3 DNA reads TGTGCCAGCAGCCAAAGGGGAATGGGGAACACCGGGGAGCTGTTTTTT.

This clonotype was seen repeatedly, ten times or more. This chain uses TRBV7-9 with TRBJ2-7; 8 bases align to TRBD2. The CDR3 spans 15 residues. The V segment lost 0 bases and the J segment 4 bases; nucleotides outside the gene matches: 5. Germline CDR1 and CDR2: SEHNR and FQNEAQ (reference sequence). DNA for the CDR3: TGTGCCAGCAGCTTAGCAGCGGGGGAGAATTACGAGCAGTACTTC. Its protein product is CASSLAAGENYEQYF.

Concerning this clonotype: A much larger clone differs by one base, so this may be a read error. The V call is TRBV4-2, the J call TRBJ2-1; 8 bases are shared with TRBD2. The V and J ends lost 0 bases and 8 bases, in that order; junction bases with no gene match: 12. CDR3 length: 17 amino acids. From germline, CDR1 is LGHNA and CDR2 YNFKEQ. The CDR3 region is CASSQDVSAGESYEQFF. CDR3 bases: TGTGCCAGCAGCCAAGATGTCTCAGCGGGGGAATCCTATGAGCAGTTCTTC.

This clonotype was recorded many times. The V call is TRBV6-6, the J call TRBJ1-6; no clear D gene. This CDR3 is built from 13 residues. Trimming left V 7 bases short and J 14 bases short, with 18 bases between. The germline CDR1 and CDR2 sequences are MNHNY and SVGAGI (reference sequence). CDR3 in amino acids: CASIPEARSSLHF. The CDR3 nucleotides are TGTGCCAGCATTCCTGAGGCGAGATCATCCCTCCACTTT.

The chain links TRBV27 to TRBJ2-7; no definite D call. CDR3 length equals 14 residues. Germline assignment: CDR1 MNHEY and CDR2 SMNVEV (reference sequence). The V end lost 5 bases, the J end lost 0 bases, and 11 bases lay between the germline ends. The CDR3 spells CASSQWTDSYEQYF. The CDR3 DNA is TGTGCCAGCAGTCAATGGACGGACTCCTACGAGCAGTACTTC.

Ten or more counts support this clonotype. This chain connects TRBV20-1 to TRBJ1-1; weak D call: TRBD1 (5 bases). The CDR3 sequence is 15 residues long. V was pared by 3 bases and J by 8 bases, with 22 bases between. Germline lookup yields CDR1 DFQATT and CDR2 SNEGSKA (reference sequence). DNA of the CDR3: TGCAGTGCTAGTCCCCGACAGACTCTCTCCCCCGAAGCTTTCTTT. This encodes CSASPRQTLSPEAFF.

As for this clonotype: The junction and the germline gene differ at one end; a read error may be behind it. V and J are TRBV20-1 and TRBJ2-1; 14 nucleotides line up with TRBD2. Germline V gives CDR1 DFQATT, CDR2 SNEGSKA (reference sequence). CDR3 length: 19 amino acids. The CDR3 nucleotides are TGCTGTGCTGGGCCGACTAGCGGGAGGGCCTACGGGATGTACAATGAGCAGTTCTTC. As protein: CCAGPTSGRAYGMYNEQFF.

This clonotype appeared many times. V and J are TRBV20-1 and TRBJ2-3; D perhaps matches TRBD2 (6 bases). Germline assignment: CDR1 DFQATT and CDR2 SNEGSKA (reference sequence). This CDR3 is built from 13 residues. The germline V and J ends were trimmed by 3 bases and 2 bases, with 9 bases remaining between them. The CDR3 nucleotides read TGCAGTGCTAGGTGGGAGGTCACAGATACGCAGTATTTT. Amino acids: CSARWEVTDTQYF.

In its sample, this clonotype was seen many times. This chain joins TRBV20-1 and TRBJ2-5; D gene uncertain. Germline V CDR1 and CDR2: DFQATT, SNEGSKA (reference sequence). The V and J ends lost 1 base and 2 bases respectively, with 17 bases between them. The CDR3 loop spans 16 amino acids. Written as DNA, the CDR3 is TGCAGTGCTAGAGTTCCCTTACGATATCCTCAAGAGACCCAGTACTTC. Translating gives CSARVPLRYPQETQYF.

Ten or more counts support this clonotype. The chain links TRBV20-1 to TRBJ1-6; 8 nucleotides align to TRBD1. From germline, CDR1 is DFQATT and CDR2 SNEGSKA (reference sequence). The CDR3 contains 15 residues. The ends lost 5 bases at V and 9 bases at J; junction bases unmatched: 12. CDR3 protein: CSAEERDRLSSPLHF. CDR3 coding DNA: TGCAGTGCTGAGGAGAGGGACAGGTTAAGTTCACCCCTCCACTTT.

This clonotype was seen a few times. In nucleotides, the CDR3 is TGCGCCAGCAGCCAAGGCCCCAGCGGGGAAGAGACCCAGTACTTC. Protein: CASSQGPSGEETQYF. The chain has TRBV4-1 and TRBJ2-5; 7 bases line up with TRBD2. Per the germline V gene, CDR1 is MGHRA and CDR2 is YSYEKL. CDR3 length: 15 residues. The trim removed 1 base at V and 3 bases at J, leaving 5 bases unmatched.

This clonotype was seen ten or more times. V and J are TRBV11-2 and TRBJ2-6, with D maybe TRBD1 (6 bases). The length of the CDR3 is 16 residues. Germline CDR1 and CDR2: SGHAT and FQNNGV. V dropped 2 bases and J dropped 7 bases, with 15 bases sitting between them. DNA of the CDR3: TGTGCCAGCAGCTTAAGTGGGGGCGTAGGTGCCAACGTCCTGACTTTC. This sequence encodes CASSLSGGVGANVLTF.

In its sample, this clonotype was seen many times. The chain combines TRBV7-2 with TRBJ2-1; D remains unclear. This CDR3 comprises 12 residues. Germline V gene lookup returns CDR1 SGHTA and CDR2 FQGNSA. The germline V and J ends were trimmed by 8 bases and 1 base, with 6 bases remaining between them. The CDR3 sequence: CASGRSYNEQFF. Here the CDR3 DNA reads TGTGCCAGCGGACGTTCCTACAATGAGCAGTTCTTC.

This clonotype was observed many times. The chain couples TRBV24-1 to TRBJ2-1; 9 nucleotides align to TRBD1. Losses at the gene ends were 4 bases for V and 4 bases for J; bases not matched to a gene: 4. Germline V gives CDR1 KGHDR, CDR2 SFDVKD. The CDR3 extends over 15 amino acids. The DNA for the CDR3 is TGTGCCACCAGTGAGGGACAGGGACTTTACAATGAGCAGTTCTTC. It encodes CATSEGQGLYNEQFF.

This clonotype has a count of ten or more. The gene calls are TRBV5-1 and TRBJ2-5; 8 positions agree with TRBD2. The CDR3 is 16 amino acids. Per germline, CDR1 SGHRS and CDR2 YFSETQ. V lost 4 bases, J lost 1 base, and 9 bases stayed unmatched. CDR3 sequence: CASSPTLTSGQETQYF. The CDR3 region has the DNA TGCGCCAGCAGCCCCACCCTAACTAGCGGCCAAGAGACCCAGTACTTC.

This clonotype was recorded at least ten times. The chain has TRBV20-1 and TRBJ1-1; the D gene is possibly TRBD1 (5 bases). CDR1 and CDR2 from the germline V gene are DFQATT and SNEGSKA (reference sequence). The length of the CDR3 is 14 residues. Trimming cost V 2 bases and J 6 bases, with 16 bases left between them. CDR3 DNA sequence: TGCAGTGCTAGAACACCAGGGAAGTCGGCTGAAGCTTTCTTT. It is translated as CSARTPGKSAEAFF.

This clonotype came up many times. This chain connects TRBV20-1 to TRBJ1-3, with D possibly matching TRBD1 (5 bases). Germline V gives CDR1 DFQATT, CDR2 SNEGSKA (reference sequence). The ends were cut back, 1 base at V and 2 bases at J, with 9 bases in the middle. CDR3 length: 14 amino acids. CDR3 sequence: CSARGAGPGNTIYF. The CDR3 DNA reads TGCAGTGCTAGAGGCGCAGGGCCTGGAAACACCATATATTTT.

This clonotype was counted at least ten times. The chain couples TRBV13 to TRBJ2-5; 7 bases map to TRBD2. V shed 8 bases, J shed 2 bases, and the junction held 5 bases outside the gene matches. Germline V CDR1 and CDR2: PRHDT, FYEKMQ (reference sequence). The CDR3 is made up of 13 amino acids. CDR3 sequence (DNA): TGTGCCAGCGGGGAGGGGCCACAAGAGACCCAGTACTTC. Residues: CASGEGPQETQYF.

This clonotype showed up many times. V usage is TRBV4-3 and J usage is TRBJ1-2; 7 bases map to TRBD1. The germline gives CDR1 LGHNA, CDR2 YSLEER. The CDR3 covers 16 residues. Germline trimming cut 0 bases from V and 6 bases from J; bases unmatched to any gene: 10. The CDR3 bases are TGCGCCAGCAGCCAAGATACGGGGCAGGGGGACAATGGCTACACCTTC. It yields the protein CASSQDTGQGDNGYTF.

The chain links TRBV10-2 to TRBJ2-3; a weak D match, TRBD1 (5 bases). The germline CDR1 and CDR2 sequences are WSHSY and SAAADI. This CDR3 is built from 14 residues. Trimming shortened V by 4 bases and J by 2 bases, and 10 bases separated the two germline ends. For the CDR3, the DNA is TGCGCCAGCAGTGCAGACAGCTCCACAGATACGCAGTATTTT. This codes for CASSADSSTDTQYF.

The chain is built from TRBV7-9 and TRBJ1-5; D not certain. Trimming removed 5 bases from V and 6 bases from J, with 17 bases in between. This CDR3 is built from 15 residues. Germline-derived CDR1 and CDR2 are SEHNR and FQNEAQ (reference sequence). CDR3 bases: TGTGCCAGCAGCCCCACCGACAAAAACGGTCAGCCCCAGCATTTT. Its translation is CASSPTDKNGQPQHF.